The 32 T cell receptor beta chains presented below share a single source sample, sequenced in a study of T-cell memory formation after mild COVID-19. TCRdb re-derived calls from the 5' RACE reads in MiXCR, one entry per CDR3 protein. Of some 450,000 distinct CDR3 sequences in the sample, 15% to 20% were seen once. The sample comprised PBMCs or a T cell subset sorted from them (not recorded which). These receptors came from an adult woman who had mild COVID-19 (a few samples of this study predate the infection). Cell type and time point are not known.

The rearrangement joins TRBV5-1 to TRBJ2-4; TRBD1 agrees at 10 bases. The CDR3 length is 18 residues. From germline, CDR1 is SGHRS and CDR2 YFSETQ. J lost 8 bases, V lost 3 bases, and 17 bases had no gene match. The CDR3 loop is CASSSGGLGQGQKDIQYF. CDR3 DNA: TGCGCCAGCAGCTCGGGGGGATTGGGACAGGGGCAGAAAGACATTCAGTACTTC.

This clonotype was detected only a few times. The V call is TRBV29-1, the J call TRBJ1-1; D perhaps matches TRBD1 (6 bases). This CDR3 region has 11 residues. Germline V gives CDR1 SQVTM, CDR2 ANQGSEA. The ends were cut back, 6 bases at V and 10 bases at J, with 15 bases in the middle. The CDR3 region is CSVGTIGGAFF. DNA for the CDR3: TGCAGCGTGGGGACAATCGGAGGAGCTTTCTTT.

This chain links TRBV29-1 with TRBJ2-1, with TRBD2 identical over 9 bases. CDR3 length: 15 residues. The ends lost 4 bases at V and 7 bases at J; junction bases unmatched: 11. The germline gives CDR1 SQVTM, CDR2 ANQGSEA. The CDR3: CSVVPWTSAGNEQFF. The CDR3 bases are TGCAGCGTTGTACCGTGGACTAGCGCAGGGAATGAGCAGTTCTTC.

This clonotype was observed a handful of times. The DNA for the CDR3 is TGCAGTGCTAGCCCTTGGGACAGGGGAAACAATGAGCAGTTCTTC. Translating gives CSASPWDRGNNEQFF. The chain is built from TRBV20-1 and TRBJ2-1, with 10 positions matching TRBD1. The CDR3 spans 15 residues. Germline V CDR1 and CDR2: DFQATT, SNEGSKA (reference sequence). V was pared by 3 bases and J by 5 bases, with 7 bases of the junction left unmatched.

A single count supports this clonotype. The CDR3 sequence is CASSSSGPDLDLYEKLFF. Written as DNA, the CDR3 is TGTGCCAGCAGCTCCTCGGGGCCAGACCTTGACCTATATGAAAAACTGTTTTTT. The chain combines TRBV5-6 with TRBJ1-4, with a weak D call TRBD1 (5 bases). The germline V gene has CDR1 SGHDT and CDR2 YYEEEE. CDR3 length equals 18 residues. Trimming left V 3 bases short and J 6 bases short, with 24 bases between.

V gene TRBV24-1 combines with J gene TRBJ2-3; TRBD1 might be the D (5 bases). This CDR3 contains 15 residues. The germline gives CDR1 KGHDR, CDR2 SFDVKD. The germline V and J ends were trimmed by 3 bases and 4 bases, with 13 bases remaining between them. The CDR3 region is CATSDPRQPSDTQYF. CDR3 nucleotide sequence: TGTGCCACCAGTGATCCCCGACAGCCCTCAGATACGCAGTATTTT.

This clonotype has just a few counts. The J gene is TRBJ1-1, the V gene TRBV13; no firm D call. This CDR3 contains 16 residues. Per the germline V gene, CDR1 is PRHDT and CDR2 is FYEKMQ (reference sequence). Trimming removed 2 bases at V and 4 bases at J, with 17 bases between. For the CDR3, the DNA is TGTGCCAGCAGCTTATTGCTAGGTGGATACGGCACTGAAGCTTTCTTT. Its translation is CASSLLLGGYGTEAFF.

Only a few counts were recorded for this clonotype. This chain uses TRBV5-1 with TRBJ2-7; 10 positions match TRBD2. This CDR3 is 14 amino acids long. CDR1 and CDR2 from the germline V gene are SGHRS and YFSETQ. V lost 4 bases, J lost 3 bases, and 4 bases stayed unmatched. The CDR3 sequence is CASSDRTSGYEQYF. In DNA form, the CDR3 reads TGCGCCAGCAGCGATAGGACTAGCGGCTACGAGCAGTACTTC.

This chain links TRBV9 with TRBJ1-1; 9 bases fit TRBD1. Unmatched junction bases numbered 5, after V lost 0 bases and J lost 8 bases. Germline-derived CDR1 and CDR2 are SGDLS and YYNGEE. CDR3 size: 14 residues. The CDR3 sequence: CASSVEGGTGEAFF. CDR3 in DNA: TGTGCCAGCAGCGTAGAAGGGGGGACAGGGGAAGCTTTCTTT.

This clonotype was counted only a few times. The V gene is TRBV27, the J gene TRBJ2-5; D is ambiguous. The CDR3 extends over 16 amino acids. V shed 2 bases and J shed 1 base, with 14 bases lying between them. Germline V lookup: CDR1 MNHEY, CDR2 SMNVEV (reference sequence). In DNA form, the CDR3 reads TGTGCCAGCAGTTTAGGGTTTCTGGGTGCCCAAGAGACCCAGTACTTC. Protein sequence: CASSLGFLGAQETQYF.

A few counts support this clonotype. In DNA, the CDR3 is TGCAGTGCTAGACTAGCGGGAACCTACGAGCAGTACTTC. Amino acid sequence: CSARLAGTYEQYF. V gene TRBV20-1 combines with J gene TRBJ2-7; 9 bases match TRBD2. Germline-derived CDR1 and CDR2 are DFQATT and SNEGSKA (reference sequence). This CDR3 has 13 residues. The V and J ends lost 2 bases and 2 bases, in that order; junction bases with no gene match: 1.

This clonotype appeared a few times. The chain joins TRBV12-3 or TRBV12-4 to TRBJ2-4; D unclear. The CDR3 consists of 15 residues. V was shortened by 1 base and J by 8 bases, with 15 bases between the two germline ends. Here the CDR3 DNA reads TGTGCCAGCAGTTTAGAGGGTCAGGCCGGACACATTCAGTACTTC. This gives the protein CASSLEGQAGHIQYF.

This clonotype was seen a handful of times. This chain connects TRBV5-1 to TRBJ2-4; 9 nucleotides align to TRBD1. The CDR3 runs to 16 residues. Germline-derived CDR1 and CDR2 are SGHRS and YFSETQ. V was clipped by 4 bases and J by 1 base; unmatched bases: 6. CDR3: CASSEGQGDAKNIQYF. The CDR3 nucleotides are TGCGCCAGCAGCGAGGGACAGGGCGATGCCAAAAACATTCAGTACTTC.

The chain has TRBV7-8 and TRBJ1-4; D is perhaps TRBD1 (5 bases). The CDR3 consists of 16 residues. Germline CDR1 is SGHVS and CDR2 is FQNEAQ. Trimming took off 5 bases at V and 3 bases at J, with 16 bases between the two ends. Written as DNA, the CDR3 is TGTGCCAGCAGCATCCGTTTGAACAGGCCTAATGAAAAACTGTTTTTT. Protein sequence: CASSIRLNRPNEKLFF.

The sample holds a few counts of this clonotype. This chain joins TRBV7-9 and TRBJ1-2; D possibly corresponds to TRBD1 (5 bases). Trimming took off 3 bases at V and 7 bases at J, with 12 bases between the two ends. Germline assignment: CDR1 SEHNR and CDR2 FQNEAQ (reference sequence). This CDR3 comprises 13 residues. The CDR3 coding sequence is TGTGCCAGCAGCTTTGTCATGGGACTTGGCTACACCTTC. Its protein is CASSFVMGLGYTF.

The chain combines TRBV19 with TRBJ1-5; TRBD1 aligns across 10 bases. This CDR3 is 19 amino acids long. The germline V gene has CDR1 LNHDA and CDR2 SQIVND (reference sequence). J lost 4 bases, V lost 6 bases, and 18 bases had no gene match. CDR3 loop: CASRETGTGAREGNQPQHF. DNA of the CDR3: TGTGCCAGTAGGGAAACCGGGACAGGGGCCCGGGAGGGTAATCAGCCCCAGCATTTT.

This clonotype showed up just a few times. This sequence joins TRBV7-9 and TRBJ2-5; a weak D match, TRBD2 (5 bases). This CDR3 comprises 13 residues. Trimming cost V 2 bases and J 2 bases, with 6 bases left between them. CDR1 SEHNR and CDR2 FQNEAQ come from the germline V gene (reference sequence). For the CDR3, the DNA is TGTGCCAGCAGCTTAAGGGAGCAAGAGACCCAGTACTTC. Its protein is CASSLREQETQYF.

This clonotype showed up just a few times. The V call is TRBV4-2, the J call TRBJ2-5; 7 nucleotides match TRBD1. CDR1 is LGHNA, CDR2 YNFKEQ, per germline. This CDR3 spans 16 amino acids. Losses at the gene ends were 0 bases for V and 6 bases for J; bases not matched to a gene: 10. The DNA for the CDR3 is TGTGCCAGCAGCCAAGATAAACAGGGGTCGAGGAAGACCCAGTACTTC. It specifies CASSQDKQGSRKTQYF.

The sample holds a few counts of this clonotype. CDR3 residues: CSARTTGAANTEAFF. DNA for the CDR3: TGCAGTGCTAGGACGACAGGGGCCGCGAACACTGAAGCTTTCTTT. The chain combines TRBV20-1 with TRBJ1-1; 8 bases map to TRBD1. Germline loops: CDR1 DFQATT, CDR2 SNEGSKA (reference sequence). With V trimmed by 3 bases and J by 1 base, 7 bases remained unmatched. This CDR3 is built from 15 residues.

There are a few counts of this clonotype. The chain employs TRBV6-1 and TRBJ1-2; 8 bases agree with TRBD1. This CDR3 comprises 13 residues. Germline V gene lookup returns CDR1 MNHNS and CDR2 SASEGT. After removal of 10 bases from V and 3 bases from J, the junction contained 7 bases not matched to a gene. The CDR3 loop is CATRPDRDYGYTF. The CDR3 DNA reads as TGTGCCACCCGACCGGACAGGGACTATGGCTACACCTTC.

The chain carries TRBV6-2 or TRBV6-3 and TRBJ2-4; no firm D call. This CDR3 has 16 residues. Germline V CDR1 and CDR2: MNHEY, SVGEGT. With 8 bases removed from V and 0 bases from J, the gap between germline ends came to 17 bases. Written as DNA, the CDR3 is TGTGCCAGCGGCGGAGTTGATACTCTAGCCAAAAACATTCAGTACTTC. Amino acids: CASGGVDTLAKNIQYF.

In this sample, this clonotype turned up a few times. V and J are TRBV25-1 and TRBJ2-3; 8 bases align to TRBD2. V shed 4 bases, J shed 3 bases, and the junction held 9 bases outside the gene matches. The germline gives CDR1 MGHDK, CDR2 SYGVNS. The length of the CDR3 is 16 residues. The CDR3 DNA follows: TGTGCCAGCAGTGGGGGAGCGGGAGATGGTACAGATACGCAGTATTTT. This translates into CASSGGAGDGTDTQYF.

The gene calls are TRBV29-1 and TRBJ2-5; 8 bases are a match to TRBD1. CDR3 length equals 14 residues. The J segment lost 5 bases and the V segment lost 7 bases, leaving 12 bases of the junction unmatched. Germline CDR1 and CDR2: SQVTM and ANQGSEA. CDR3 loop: CSAQLGTGGETQYF. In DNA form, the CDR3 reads TGCAGCGCACAACTTGGGACAGGCGGGGAGACCCAGTACTTC. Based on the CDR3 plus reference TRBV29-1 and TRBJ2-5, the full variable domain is SAVISQKPSRDICQRGTSLTIQCQVDSQVTMMFWYRQQPGQSLTLIATANQGSEATYESGFVIDKFPISRPNLTFSTLTVSNMSPEDSSIYLCSAQLGTGGETQYFGPGTRLLVL.

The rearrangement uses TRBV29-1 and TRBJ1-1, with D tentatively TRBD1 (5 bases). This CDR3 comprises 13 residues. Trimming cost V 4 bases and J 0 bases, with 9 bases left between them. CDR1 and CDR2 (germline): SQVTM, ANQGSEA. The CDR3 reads CSVGQTMNTEAFF. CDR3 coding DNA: TGCAGCGTTGGACAGACCATGAACACTGAAGCTTTCTTT.

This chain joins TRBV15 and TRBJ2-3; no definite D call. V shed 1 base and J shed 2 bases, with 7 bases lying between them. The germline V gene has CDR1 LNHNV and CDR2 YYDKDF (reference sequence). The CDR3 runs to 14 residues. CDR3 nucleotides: TGTGCCACCAGCAGAGGGCCCAACACAGATACGCAGTATTTT. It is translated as CATSRGPNTDTQYF. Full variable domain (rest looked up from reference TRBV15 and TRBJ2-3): DAMVIQNPRYQVTQFGKPVTLSCSQTLNHNVMYWYQQKSSQAPKLLFHYYDKDFNNEADTPDNFQSRRPNTSFCFLDIRSPGLGDTAMYLCATSRGPNTDTQYFGPGTRLTVL.

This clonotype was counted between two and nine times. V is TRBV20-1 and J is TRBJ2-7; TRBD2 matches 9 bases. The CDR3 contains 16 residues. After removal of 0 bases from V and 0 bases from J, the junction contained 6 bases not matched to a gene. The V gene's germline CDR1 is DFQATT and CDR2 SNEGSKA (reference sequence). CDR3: CSARDNSGGFSYEQYF. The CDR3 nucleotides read TGCAGTGCTAGAGATAATAGCGGGGGATTCTCCTACGAGCAGTACTTC.

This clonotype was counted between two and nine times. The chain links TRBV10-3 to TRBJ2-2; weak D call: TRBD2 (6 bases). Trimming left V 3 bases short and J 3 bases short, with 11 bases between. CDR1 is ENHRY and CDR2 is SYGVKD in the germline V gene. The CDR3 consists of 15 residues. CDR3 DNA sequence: TGTGCCATCAGTGAACGGGAGAGTTACACCGGGGAGCTGTTTTTT. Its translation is CAISERESYTGELFF.

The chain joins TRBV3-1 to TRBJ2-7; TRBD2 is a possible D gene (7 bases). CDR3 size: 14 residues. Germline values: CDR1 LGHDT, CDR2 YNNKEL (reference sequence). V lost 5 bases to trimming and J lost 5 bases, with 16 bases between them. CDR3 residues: CASSEGGGGHEQYF. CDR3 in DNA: TGTGCCAGCAGCGAAGGAGGGGGGGGCCACGAGCAGTACTTC.

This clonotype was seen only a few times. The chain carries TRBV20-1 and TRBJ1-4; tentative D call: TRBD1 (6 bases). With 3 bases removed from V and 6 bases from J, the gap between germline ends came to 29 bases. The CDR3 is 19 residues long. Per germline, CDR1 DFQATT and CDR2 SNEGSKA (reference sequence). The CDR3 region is CSASPPGGRPPGLYEKLFF. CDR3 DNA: TGCAGTGCTAGCCCTCCCGGGGGCAGGCCCCCGGGCCTATATGAAAAACTGTTTTTT.

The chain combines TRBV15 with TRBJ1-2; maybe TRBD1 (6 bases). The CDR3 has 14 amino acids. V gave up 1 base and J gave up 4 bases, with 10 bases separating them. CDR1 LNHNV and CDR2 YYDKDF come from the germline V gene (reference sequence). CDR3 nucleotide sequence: TGTGCCACCAGCAGAGCAGGGGTACTCTATGGCTACACCTTC. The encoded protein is CATSRAGVLYGYTF. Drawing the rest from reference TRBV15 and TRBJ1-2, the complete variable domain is DAMVIQNPRYQVTQFGKPVTLSCSQTLNHNVMYWYQQKSSQAPKLLFHYYDKDFNNEADTPDNFQSRRPNTSFCFLDIRSPGLGDTAMYLCATSRAGVLYGYTFGSGTRLTVV.

CDR3 region: CASSLLAPGRGQNTEAFF. CDR3 nucleotide sequence: TGTGCCAGCAGCTTACTCGCCCCGGGAAGGGGGCAGAACACTGAAGCTTTCTTT. The rearrangement uses TRBV7-9 and TRBJ1-1; 7 nucleotides agree with TRBD1. CDR1 and CDR2 (germline): SEHNR, FQNEAQ (reference sequence). This CDR3 is built from 18 residues. V gave up 2 bases and J gave up 1 base; unmatched junction bases: 13.

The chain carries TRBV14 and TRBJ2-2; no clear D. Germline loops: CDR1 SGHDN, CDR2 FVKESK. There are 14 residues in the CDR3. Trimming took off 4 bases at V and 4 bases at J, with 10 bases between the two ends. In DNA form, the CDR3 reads TGTGCCAGCAGCCTAAAACAGTCCACCGGGGAGCTGTTTTTT. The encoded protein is CASSLKQSTGELFF. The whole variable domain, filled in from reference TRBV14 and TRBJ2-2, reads EAGVTQFPSHSVIEKGQTVTLRCDPISGHDNLYWYRRVMGKEIKFLLHFVKESKQDESGMPNNRFLAERTGGTYSTLKVQPAELEDSGVYFCASSLKQSTGELFFGEGSRLTVL.